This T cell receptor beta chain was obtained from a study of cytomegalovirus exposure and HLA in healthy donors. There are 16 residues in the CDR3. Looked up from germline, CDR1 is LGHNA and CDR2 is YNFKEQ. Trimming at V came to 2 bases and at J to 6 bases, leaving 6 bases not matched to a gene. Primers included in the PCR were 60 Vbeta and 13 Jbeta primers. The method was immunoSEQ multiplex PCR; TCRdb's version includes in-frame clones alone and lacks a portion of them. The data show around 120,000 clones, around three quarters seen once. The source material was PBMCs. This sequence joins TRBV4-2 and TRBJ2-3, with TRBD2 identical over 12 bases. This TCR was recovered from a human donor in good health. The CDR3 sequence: CASSQSLAGGRDTQYF. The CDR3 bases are TGTGCCAGCAGCCAAAGTCTAGCGGGAGGGCGGGATACGCAGTATTTT.